A single sample gave rise to the 18 T cell receptor beta chains below, sequenced in a study of T cell clonality in common variable immunodeficiency. Here immunoSEQ multiplex PCR was the method, and the copy in TCRdb shows in-frame clones only, minus some. The data show roughly 60,000 clones, with none appearing a single time. The sample was peripheral blood mononuclear cells. All receptors derive from a person aged 18 to 75 in good health.

This clone showed up many times. The CDR3 is cut off 3 residues early in the read; its end comes from the germline J gene. The V gene is TRBV5-1, the J gene TRBJ2-2; D unresolved. The ends were cut back, 1 base at V and 0 bases at J, with 7 bases in the middle. This CDR3 region has 15 residues. Germline loops: CDR1 SGHRS, CDR2 YFSETQ. The part of the CDR3 DNA that was read is TGCGCCAGCAGCTTGACGACTGCGAACACCGGGGAG. Translation gives CASSLTTANTGE. The entire CDR3 is CASSLTTANTGELFF.

This clone occurred many times. The read comes to an end 3 residues before the CDR3 does, leaving the germline J gene to fill in the end. The rearrangement uses TRBV20-1 and TRBJ2-3; a possible D gene is TRBD2 (6 bases). The CDR3 length is 16 residues. Trimming pared 2 bases from V and 6 bases from J, leaving 21 bases between. The V gene's germline CDR1 is DFQATT and CDR2 SNEGSKA (reference sequence). The CDR3 spells CSARPLRAGRDDTQYF. The part of the CDR3 DNA that was read is TGCAGTGCTAGACCGCTTAGGGCGGGGCGAGATGATACG.

This clone has at least ten counts. The CDR3 end falls 3 residues outside the read, so it is completed with the germline J gene. V usage is TRBV20-1 and J usage is TRBJ2-3; TRBD1 matches 11 bases. This CDR3 contains 14 residues. Germline V gene sequence: CDR1 DFQATT, CDR2 SNEGSKA (reference sequence). The V segment lost 4 bases and the J segment 6 bases; nucleotides outside the gene matches: 6. CDR3 bases read: TGCAGTGCTATCGGACAGGGGGCAGGGGATACG. Residues: CSAIGQGAGDT. The entire CDR3 reads CSAIGQGAGDTQYF.

There are many counts of this clone. The observed sequence ends 3 residues before the CDR3 terminus, with the missing tail filled in from the germline J gene. The rearrangement uses TRBV7-9 and TRBJ2-7, with D maybe TRBD2 (5 bases). Trimming cost V 2 bases and J 3 bases, with 8 bases left between them. This CDR3 region has 13 residues. CDR1 SEHNR and CDR2 FQNEAQ come from the germline V gene (reference sequence). The CDR3 sequence: CASSLTGIYEQYF. The CDR3 bases that were read are TGTGCCAGCAGCTTAACGGGGATCTACGAG. Looking up the rest from reference TRBV7-9 and TRBJ2-7 gives the full variable domain: DTGVSQNPRHKITKRGQNVTFRCDPISEHNRLYWYRQTLGQGPEFLTYFQNEAQLEKSRLLSDRFSAERPKGSFSTLEIQRTEQGDSAMYLCASSLTGIYEQYFGPGTRLTVT.

This clone appeared many times. The read gets to within 3 residues of the CDR3 end, and the germline J gene fills in the rest. V gene TRBV7-9 combines with J gene TRBJ1-4, with TRBD1 as a possible D gene (5 bases). The CDR3 covers 11 residues. Germline-derived CDR1 and CDR2 are SEHNR and FQNEAQ (reference sequence). This CDR3 is CASSLGQGLFF. CDR3 DNA, as far as it was read: TGTGCCAGCAGCTTAGGTCAGGGA.

The table lists this clone with many counts. The read ends 3 residues shy of where the CDR3 ends; the end is completed using the germline J gene. The chain recombines TRBV30 with TRBJ2-7; TRBD2 matches 7 bases. The germline CDR1 and CDR2 sequences are GTSNPN and SVGIG (reference sequence). CDR3 length: 14 amino acids. The V gene end was trimmed by 3 bases and the J gene end by 6 bases; junction bases not matched to a gene: 11. The CDR3 DNA, read in part, is TGTGCCTGGAGGTTAGGGGAGGGGTTCGGCGAG. This gives the protein CAWRLGEGFGE. The full CDR3 protein is CAWRLGEGFGEQYF.

In its sample, this clone was seen many times. The read falls 3 residues short of the CDR3 end, and the missing part is taken from the germline J gene. This sequence joins TRBV5-4 and TRBJ2-5; 10 positions agree with TRBD2. J lost 1 base, V lost 4 bases, and 4 bases had no gene match. In germline, CDR1 is SGHNT, CDR2 YYREEE (reference sequence). This CDR3 spans 15 amino acids. CDR3 amino acids: CASSDRTSGQETQYF. Partial CDR3 DNA: TGTGCCAGCAGCGACCGGACTAGCGGCCAAGAGACC.

This clone was found many times. The DNA ends 3 residues before the CDR3 does, and the rest of the CDR3 is filled in from the germline J gene. J is TRBJ1-4 and V is TRBV6-1, with 7 bases aligning to TRBD1. This CDR3 spans 18 amino acids. V was clipped by 0 bases and J by 0 bases; unmatched bases: 7. In germline, CDR1 is MNHNS, CDR2 SASEGT. Incomplete CDR3 DNA: TGTGCCAGCAGTGAAGCCGTGACAGGGATGGCAACTAATGAAAAA. Protein: CASSEAVTGMATNEK. The full CDR3 protein reads CASSEAVTGMATNEKLFF.

This clone occurred many times. The observed sequence ends 3 residues before the CDR3 terminus, with the missing tail filled in from the germline J gene. The chain carries TRBV19 and TRBJ2-1; 7 bases fit TRBD2. CDR1 LNHDA and CDR2 SQIVND come from the germline V gene (reference sequence). V was pared by 3 bases and J by 2 bases, with 4 bases of the junction left unmatched. The CDR3 has 15 amino acids. The CDR3 protein is CASSILLATYNEQFF. The CDR3 DNA, read in part, is TGTGCCAGTAGTATTTTACTAGCGACCTACAATGAG.

This clone was seen a handful of times. The read ends 3 residues shy of where the CDR3 ends; the end is completed using the germline J gene. This chain uses TRBV2 with TRBJ1-6; 7 bases are a match to TRBD1. The CDR3 loop spans 13 amino acids. V dropped 6 bases and J dropped 6; count of bases not matched to a gene: 2. Germline V gene data show CDR1 as SNHLY and CDR2 as FYNNEI. The DNA read from the CDR3 is TGTGCCAGCAGGGGGGACAGTAATTCACCC. As protein: CASRGDSNSP. The whole CDR3 sequence is CASRGDSNSPLHF.

In this sample, this clone turned up many times. The sequenced fragment ends 3 residues before the CDR3 boundary, so the rest is inferred from the germline J gene. The chain joins TRBV2 to TRBJ2-2; weak D call: TRBD2 (5 bases). Germline CDR1 reads SNHLY; CDR2 reads FYNNEI. The CDR3 extends over 15 amino acids. Trimming took off 3 bases at V and 2 bases at J, with 10 bases between the two ends. CDR3 bases read: TGTGCCAGCAGTGAGGGTAGCGCAAACACCGGGGAG. It specifies CASSEGSANTGE. The whole CDR3 is CASSEGSANTGELFF.

This clone was detected many times. The CDR3 sequence is CASSLRKDSGGNSYEQYF. The sequenced part of the CDR3 DNA is TGTGCCAGCAGTTTACGTAAGGACTCTGGTGGTAACTCCTACGAG. This sequence joins TRBV28 and TRBJ2-7; tentative D call: TRBD2 (5 bases). The read terminates 3 residues ahead of where the CDR3 ends, so the germline J gene completes it. The CDR3 spans 18 residues. Germline V gives CDR1 MDHEN, CDR2 SYDVKM. V was cut by 2 bases and J by 0 bases, with 20 bases left in between.

Ten or more counts support this clone. The CDR3 end lies 3 residues beyond the end of the read and is filled in from the germline J gene. The V and J genes are TRBV7-2 and TRBJ2-7, with D hard to call. Germline V lookup: CDR1 SGHTA, CDR2 FQGNSA. CDR3 size: 14 residues. Trimming removed 0 bases from V and 0 bases from J, with 6 bases in between. The sequenced part of the CDR3 DNA is TGTGCCAGCAGCTTAGCGTCCCTCTCCTACGAG. Protein sequence: CASSLASLSYE. The entire CDR3 protein reads CASSLASLSYEQYF.

There are many counts of this clone. CDR3 bases read: TGTGCCACCAGCAGGGCCGGGACAGGAGGCGACGAGGGC. Encoded protein: CATSRAGTGGDEG. The whole CDR3 sequence is CATSRAGTGGDEGYTF. V usage is TRBV15 and J usage is TRBJ1-2, with 8 bases identical to TRBD1. The read falls 3 residues short of the CDR3 end, and the missing part is taken from the germline J gene. The CDR3 length is 16 residues. CDR1 and CDR2 (germline): LNHNV, YYDKDF (reference sequence).

This clone was picked up many times. The read terminates 3 residues ahead of where the CDR3 ends, so the germline J gene completes it. The chain uses TRBV2 and TRBJ1-2; 7 bases are shared with TRBD1. Per the germline V gene, CDR1 is SNHLY and CDR2 is FYNNEI. After removal of 4 bases from V and 5 bases from J, the junction contained 1 base not matched to a gene. CDR3 size: 12 residues. The CDR3 is CASSGDSYGYTF. The sequenced CDR3 bases are TGTGCCAGCAGTGGGGACAGTTATGGC.

In this sample, this clone turned up many times. The observed sequence ends 3 residues before the CDR3 terminus, with the missing tail filled in from the germline J gene. The chain links TRBV6-2 or TRBV6-3 to TRBJ2-2, with D tentatively TRBD1 (6 bases). Trimming cost V 3 bases and J 6 bases, with 8 bases left between them. The CDR3 length is 13 residues. The germline V gene has CDR1 MNHEY and CDR2 SVGEGT. The covered CDR3 bases are TGTGCCAGCAGTTATAAGGGGGCCGGGGAG. Its translation is CASSYKGAGE. The whole CDR3 protein reads CASSYKGAGELFF.

At least ten counts were recorded for this clone. The CDR3 goes on 3 residues after the read ends, and that part is filled in from the germline J gene. This chain uses TRBV6-2 or TRBV6-3 with TRBJ2-7; 15 bases agree with TRBD2. CDR3 length: 15 amino acids. Trimming cost V 2 bases and J 4 bases; bases outside gene matches: 0. Germline V gene lookup returns CDR1 MNHEY and CDR2 SVGEGT. The CDR3 sequence is CASSYGTSGRYEQYF. CDR3 DNA, as far as it was read: TGTGCCAGCAGTTACGGGACTAGCGGGAGGTACGAG.

This clone was recorded many times. The read ends 3 residues early relative to the CDR3; the germline J gene fills the gap. V gene TRBV19 combines with J gene TRBJ1-6; D is possibly TRBD1 (5 bases). Germline V CDR1 and CDR2: LNHDA, SQIVND (reference sequence). Between the trimmed V and J ends, which lost 5 bases and 8 bases, there was a span of 16 bases. The CDR3 covers 15 residues. This CDR3 reads CASSAFQEGHSPLHF. The CDR3 DNA, read in part, is TGTGCCAGTAGTGCTTTTCAGGAGGGGCATTCACCC.